The next 9 T cell receptor beta chains were all read from a single sample in a study of blood T cell repertoires in COVID-19. Produced via immunoSEQ multiplex PCR; TCRdb's table is partial and in-frame only. The sample has 200,000 or so clones; roughly 80% are singletons. Material: peripheral blood. Receptors were obtained from a man aged 60-69 years with active or convalescent COVID-19.

The chain couples TRBV7-2 to TRBJ1-1, with 7 bases matching TRBD1. The V gene end was trimmed by 7 bases and the J gene end by 1 base; junction bases not matched to a gene: 6. The V gene's germline CDR1 is SGHTA and CDR2 FQGNSA. The CDR3 length is 14 residues. CDR3 loop: CASKGQGGNTEAFF. Written as DNA, the CDR3 is TGTGCCAGCAAAGGTCAGGGGGGGAACACTGAAGCTTTCTTT.

This rearrangement joins TRBV2 to TRBJ2-1; no clear D gene. The germline V gene has CDR1 SNHLY and CDR2 FYNNEI. The length of the CDR3 is 15 residues. Trimming took 3 bases from V and 5 from J, leaving 14 bases between them. CDR3 nucleotides: TGTGCCAGCAGTGAGAGGAATCTGAAGGACAATGAGCAGTTCTTC. This sequence encodes CASSERNLKDNEQFF.

The chain is built from TRBV19 and TRBJ1-5; 9 bases are a match to TRBD1. This CDR3 comprises 15 residues. J lost 3 bases, V lost 8 bases, and 8 bases had no gene match. Germline CDR1 and CDR2: LNHDA and SQIVND (reference sequence). The CDR3 nucleotides are TGTGCCAGTCAACCTGGGACAGGGCCCAATCAGCCCCAGCATTTT. This encodes CASQPGTGPNQPQHF.

This clone was observed once. The chain has TRBV4-1 and TRBJ1-1; 7 bases agree with TRBD1. Germline assignment: CDR1 MGHRA and CDR2 YSYEKL. The CDR3 spans 15 residues. The V and J ends lost 0 bases and 6 bases, in that order; junction bases with no gene match: 7. The CDR3 loop is CASSQDRGRRAEAFF. The CDR3 nucleotides are TGCGCCAGCAGCCAAGATAGGGGGCGCAGAGCTGAAGCTTTCTTT.

This clone showed up just a few times. The V call is TRBV28, the J call TRBJ1-2; 12 nucleotides agree with TRBD1. After removal of 2 bases from V and 8 bases from J, the junction contained 9 bases not matched to a gene. Germline V gene data show CDR1 as MDHEN and CDR2 as SYDVKM. The CDR3 consists of 16 residues. The DNA of the CDR3 is TGTGCCAGCAGTTTAGTCCCCGGGACAGGGGGCGGGGGCTACACCTTC. This translates into CASSLVPGTGGGGYTF.

The gene calls are TRBV5-1 and TRBJ2-7; 7 positions match TRBD2. CDR1 is SGHRS, CDR2 YFSETQ, per germline. CDR3 length equals 14 residues. V shed 5 bases, J shed 7 bases, and the junction held 12 bases outside the gene matches. The CDR3: CASRPTGGSLEQYF. CDR3 sequence (DNA): TGCGCCAGCAGACCGACCGGGGGGTCCCTGGAGCAGTACTTC.

This rearrangement joins TRBV9 to TRBJ2-3, with 9 bases lining up with TRBD2. CDR3 length: 12 amino acids. CDR1 and CDR2 from the germline V gene are SGDLS and YYNGEE. J was trimmed by 8 bases and V by 3 bases; bases with no gene match: 1. CDR3 in amino acids: CASSEAGGTQYF. In DNA form, the CDR3 reads TGTGCCAGCAGCGAAGCGGGGGGTACGCAGTATTTT.

The rearrangement uses TRBV6-2 or TRBV6-3 and TRBJ2-1; 9 bases fit TRBD2. Germline V gene data show CDR1 as MNHEY and CDR2 as SVGEGT. This CDR3 has 13 residues. V dropped 1 base and J dropped 15; count of bases not matched to a gene: 7. CDR3 in amino acids: CASSYLSSGAGFF. DNA for the CDR3: TGTGCCAGCAGTTACTTGTCTAGCGGGGCGGGGTTCTTC.

Details on this clone: The junction departs from germline at one end; a sequencing error may be responsible. J is TRBJ1-2 and V is TRBV5-6; a possible D gene is TRBD1 (5 bases). Germline V gene data show CDR1 as SGHDT and CDR2 as YYEEEE. The CDR3 has 17 residues. The CDR3 protein is CASSLMPGTGVNYGYTF. In nucleotides, the CDR3 is TGTGCCAGCAGCTTGATGCCAGGGACGGGGGTTAACTATGGCTACACTTTC.